One sample yielded the 14 T cell receptor beta chains listed below, sequenced in a study of breast tumors, draining lymph nodes, adjacent tissues. TCRdb re-called the multiplex PCR reads through MiXCR, storing one row per CDR3 protein. The sample carries some 100,000 distinct CDR3 sequences, approximately 21% recorded once. Axillary draining lymph nodes of breast cancer patients supplied the node samples. What was sequenced was axillary lymph node tissue. The receptor set was obtained from a female donor with breast cancer. Some clones in this sample may be carry-over from other donors' samples.

The table lists this clonotype with many counts. V is TRBV2 and J is TRBJ1-5, with D unclear. CDR1 is SNHLY and CDR2 is FYNNEI in the germline V gene. Deletions cut 1 base from V and 6 bases from J, with 7 bases between. The CDR3 length is 13 residues. This chain's CDR3 is CASSEEGLQPQHF. The CDR3 coding sequence is TGTGCCAGCAGTGAAGAGGGCCTTCAGCCCCAGCATTTT.

Concerning this clonotype itself: At one end the junction does not follow the germline gene, possibly because of a read error. This chain links TRBV7-6 with TRBJ2-3; 8 nucleotides agree with TRBD2. The CDR3 has 17 residues. CDR1 is SGHVS, CDR2 FNYEAQ, per germline. The CDR3 nucleotides are TGTGCCAGCAGCGTAGCGGGACATAGCGTAAGCACAGATACGCAGTATTTT. It encodes CASSVAGHSVSTDTQYF. The entire variable domain, with the rest obtained from reference TRBV7-6 and TRBJ2-3, is as follows: GAGVSQSPRYKVTKRGQDVALRCDPISGHVSLYWYRQALGQGPEFLTYFNYEAQQDKSGLPNDRFSAERPEGSISTLTIQRTEQRDSAMYRCASSVAGHSVSTDTQYFGPGTRLTVL.

For this clonotype: Possible read error: a much larger clone is one base away. The rearrangement links TRBV20-1 to TRBJ2-1, with 9 nucleotides matching TRBD1. In germline, CDR1 is DFQATT, CDR2 SNEGSKA (reference sequence). CDR3 length: 14 amino acids. The DNA for the CDR3 is TGCTGTGCTACAGGGGGCATACTATACAATGAGCAGTTCTTC. Its protein is CCATGGILYNEQFF.

This clonotype was counted at least ten times. The chain couples TRBV2 to TRBJ2-7, with a tentative D call TRBD2 (6 bases). Trimming left V 7 bases short and J 4 bases short, with 17 bases between. The germline V gene encodes CDR1 SNHLY and CDR2 FYNNEI. The CDR3 totals 14 residues. This CDR3 reads CASNLRGKRYEQYF. CDR3 in DNA: TGTGCCAGCAATCTCCGGGGGAAGAGATACGAGCAGTACTTC.

This clonotype was seen repeatedly, ten times or more. V gene TRBV20-1 combines with J gene TRBJ1-3; D call uncertain. The ends were cut back, 3 bases at V and 3 bases at J, with 9 bases in the middle. The CDR3 extends over 13 amino acids. Germline V gives CDR1 DFQATT, CDR2 SNEGSKA (reference sequence). CDR3 sequence reads: CSASYSYGNTIYF. The CDR3 region has the DNA TGCAGTGCTAGTTACAGTTATGGAAACACCATATATTTT.

The rearrangement joins TRBV5-6 to TRBJ2-1; TRBD2 agrees at 11 bases. This CDR3 has 16 residues. The germline V gene has CDR1 SGHDT and CDR2 YYEEEE. V shed 0 bases and J 4 bases; nucleotides not matched to a gene: 3. The CDR3 region has the DNA TGTGCCAGCAGCTTGGGGGCTAGCGGGAGGTACAATGAGCAGTTCTTC. Translating it yields CASSLGASGRYNEQFF.

Only a few counts were recorded for this clonotype. The chain joins TRBV12-3 or TRBV12-4 to TRBJ2-4, with 8 bases matching TRBD2. The trim removed 5 bases at V and 8 bases at J, leaving 11 bases unmatched. CDR3 length: 15 residues. The CDR3 spells CASSPGGSAQDIQYF. The CDR3 DNA reads TGTGCCAGCAGTCCGGGGGGGTCGGCACAGGACATTCAGTACTTC.

Only a few counts were recorded for this clonotype. At one end the junction does not follow the germline gene, possibly because of a read error. J is TRBJ2-7 and V is TRBV3-1; 10 nucleotides align to TRBD2. The CDR3 length is 16 residues. The germline V gene encodes CDR1 LGHDT and CDR2 YNNKEL (reference sequence). CDR3 region: CVSSHPGTSETYEQYF. The CDR3 region has the DNA TGTGTCAGCAGCCACCCCGGGACTAGCGAAACCTACGAGCAGTACTTC.

The gene calls are TRBV12-3 or TRBV12-4 and TRBJ1-6; maybe TRBD1 (5 bases). This CDR3 is 14 amino acids long. Trimming removed 3 bases at V and 11 bases at J, with 14 bases between. This CDR3 reads CASSFLQARAPLHF. The CDR3 DNA reads as TGTGCCAGCAGTTTCTTACAGGCCAGGGCACCCCTCCACTTT.

The chain joins TRBV7-2 to TRBJ1-1; D is ambiguous. Germline V gene sequence: CDR1 SGHTA, CDR2 FQGNSA. The CDR3 has 14 residues. V gave up 3 bases and J gave up 0 bases, with 8 bases separating them. The DNA for the CDR3 is TGTGCCAGCAGCTTGTTTAGAATGAACACTGAAGCTTTCTTT. It codes for CASSLFRMNTEAFF.

In this sample, this clonotype turned up many times. The chain carries TRBV24-1 and TRBJ2-5, with D possibly being TRBD1 (6 bases). Looked up from germline, CDR1 is KGHDR and CDR2 is SFDVKD. The CDR3 loop spans 16 amino acids. Between the trimmed V and J ends, which lost 0 bases and 5 bases, there was a span of 15 bases. CDR3 nucleotides: TGTGCCACCAGTGATTTGCGTTCAGGGGTGGGGGAGACCCAGTACTTC. Translating it yields CATSDLRSGVGETQYF.

This clonotype was picked up a small number of times. The genes are TRBV7-9 and TRBJ2-4; D ambiguous. The germline CDR1 and CDR2 sequences are SEHNR and FQNEAQ (reference sequence). The germline V and J ends were trimmed by 5 bases and 0 bases, with 11 bases remaining between them. CDR3 size: 15 residues. CDR3 coding DNA: TGTGCCAGCAGCCCCGGATTTCTAGCCAAAAACATTCAGTACTTC. Its protein product is CASSPGFLAKNIQYF.

Ten or more counts support this clonotype. The chain recombines TRBV15 with TRBJ1-4; D is unclear. The CDR3 loop spans 13 amino acids. Deletions cut 1 base from V and 6 bases from J, with 6 bases between. CDR1 is LNHNV and CDR2 is YYDKDF in the germline V gene (reference sequence). CDR3: CATSRGWHEKLFF. The CDR3 coding sequence is TGTGCCACCAGCAGAGGTTGGCATGAAAAACTGTTTTTT.

This clonotype has only a few counts. This chain uses TRBV9 with TRBJ2-3, with TRBD2 matching 7 bases. Trimming removed 3 bases from V and 2 bases from J; junction bases left unmatched: 9. The CDR3 loop spans 16 amino acids. Germline V gene lookup returns CDR1 SGDLS and CDR2 YYNGEE. CDR3 in DNA: TGTGCCAGCAGCGCCGGGCCAGCGGGACCCACAGATACGCAGTATTTT. It codes for CASSAGPAGPTDTQYF.